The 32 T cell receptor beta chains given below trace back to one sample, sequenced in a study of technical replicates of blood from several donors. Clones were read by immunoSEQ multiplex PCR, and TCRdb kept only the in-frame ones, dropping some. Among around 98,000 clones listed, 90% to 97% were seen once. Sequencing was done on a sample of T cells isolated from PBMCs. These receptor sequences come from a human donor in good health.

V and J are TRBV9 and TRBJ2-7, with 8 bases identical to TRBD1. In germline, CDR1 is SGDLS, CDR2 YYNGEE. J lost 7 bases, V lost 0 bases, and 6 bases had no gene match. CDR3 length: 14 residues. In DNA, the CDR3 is TGTGCCAGCAGCGTAGGGACAGGGCTTTTAGAGCAGTACTTC. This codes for CASSVGTGLLEQYF.

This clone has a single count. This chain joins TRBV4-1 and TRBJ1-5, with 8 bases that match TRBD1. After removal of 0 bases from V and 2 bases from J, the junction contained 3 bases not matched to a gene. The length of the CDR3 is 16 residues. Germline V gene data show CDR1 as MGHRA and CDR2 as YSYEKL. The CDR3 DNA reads TGCGCCAGCAGCCAAGATTCGGGACAGGGCAATCAGCCCCAGCATTTT. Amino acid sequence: CASSQDSGQGNQPQHF.

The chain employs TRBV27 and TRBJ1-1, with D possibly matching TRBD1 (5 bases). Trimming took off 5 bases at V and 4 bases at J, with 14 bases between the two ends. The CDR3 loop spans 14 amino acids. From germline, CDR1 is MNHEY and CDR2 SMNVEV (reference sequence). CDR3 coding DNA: TGTGCCAGCAGTAAGGGGAATGGTGTCACTGAAGCTTTCTTT. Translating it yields CASSKGNGVTEAFF.

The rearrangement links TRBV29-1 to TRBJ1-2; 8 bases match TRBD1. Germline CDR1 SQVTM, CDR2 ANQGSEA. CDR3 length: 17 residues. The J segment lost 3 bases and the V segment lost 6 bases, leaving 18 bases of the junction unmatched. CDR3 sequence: CSVSLRDRSVLDYGYTF. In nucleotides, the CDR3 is TGCAGCGTCTCTCTAAGGGACAGGTCGGTTCTTGACTATGGCTACACCTTC.

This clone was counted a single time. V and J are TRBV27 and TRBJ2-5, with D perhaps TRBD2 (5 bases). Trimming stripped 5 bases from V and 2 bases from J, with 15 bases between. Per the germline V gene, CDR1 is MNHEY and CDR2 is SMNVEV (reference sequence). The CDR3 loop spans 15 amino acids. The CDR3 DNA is TGTGCCAGCAGTCCCGGAGTAGCGTATCAAGAGACCCAGTACTTC. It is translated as CASSPGVAYQETQYF.

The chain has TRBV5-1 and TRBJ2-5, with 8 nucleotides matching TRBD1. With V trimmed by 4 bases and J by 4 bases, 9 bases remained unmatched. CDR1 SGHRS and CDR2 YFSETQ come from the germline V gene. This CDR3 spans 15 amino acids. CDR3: CASSDPGQEGETQYF. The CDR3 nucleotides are TGCGCCAGCAGCGATCCGGGACAGGAGGGAGAGACCCAGTACTTC.

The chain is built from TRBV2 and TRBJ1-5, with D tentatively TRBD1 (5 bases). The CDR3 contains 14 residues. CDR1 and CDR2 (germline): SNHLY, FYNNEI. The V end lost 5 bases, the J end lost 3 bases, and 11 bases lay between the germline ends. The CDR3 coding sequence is TGTGCCAGCAGTCGAGGACAATCCAATCAGCCCCAGCATTTT. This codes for CASSRGQSNQPQHF.

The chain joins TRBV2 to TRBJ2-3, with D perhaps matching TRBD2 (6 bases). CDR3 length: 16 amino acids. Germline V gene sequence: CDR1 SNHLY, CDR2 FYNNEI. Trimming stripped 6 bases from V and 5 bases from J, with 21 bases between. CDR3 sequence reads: CASRASGTLIGDTQYF. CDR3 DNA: TGTGCCAGCAGGGCATCCGGGACTCTAATCGGAGATACGCAGTATTTT.

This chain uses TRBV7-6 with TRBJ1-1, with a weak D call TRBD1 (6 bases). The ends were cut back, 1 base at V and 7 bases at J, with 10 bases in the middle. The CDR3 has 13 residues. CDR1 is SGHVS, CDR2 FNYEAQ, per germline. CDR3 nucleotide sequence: TGTGCCAGCAGCTTAGTTTCGACAGGTGAAGCTTTCTTT. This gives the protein CASSLVSTGEAFF.

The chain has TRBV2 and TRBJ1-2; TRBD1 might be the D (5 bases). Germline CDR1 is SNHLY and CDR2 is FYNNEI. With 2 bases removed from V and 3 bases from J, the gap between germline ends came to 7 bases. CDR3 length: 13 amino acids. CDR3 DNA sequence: TGTGCCAGCAGTGAACAGGGATACTATGGCTACACCTTC. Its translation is CASSEQGYYGYTF. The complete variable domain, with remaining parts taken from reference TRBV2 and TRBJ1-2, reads EPEVTQTPSHQVTQMGQEVILRCVPISNHLYFYWYRQILGQKVEFLVSFYNNEISEKSEIFDDQFSVERPDGSNFTLKIRSTKLEDSAMYFCASSEQGYYGYTFGSGTRLTVV.

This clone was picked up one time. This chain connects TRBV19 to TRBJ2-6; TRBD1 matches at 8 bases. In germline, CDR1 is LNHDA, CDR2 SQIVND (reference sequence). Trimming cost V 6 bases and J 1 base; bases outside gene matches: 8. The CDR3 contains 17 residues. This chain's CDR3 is CASRTGQAKSGANVLTF. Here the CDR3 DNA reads TGTGCCAGTAGAACGGGACAGGCAAAGTCTGGGGCCAACGTCCTGACTTTC.

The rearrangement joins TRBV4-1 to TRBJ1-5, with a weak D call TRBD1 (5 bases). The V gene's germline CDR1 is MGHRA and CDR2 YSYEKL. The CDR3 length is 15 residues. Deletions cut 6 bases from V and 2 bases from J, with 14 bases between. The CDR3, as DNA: TGCGCCAGCAGACCCGGTTGGGGCGGCAATCAGCCCCAGCATTTT. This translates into CASRPGWGGNQPQHF.

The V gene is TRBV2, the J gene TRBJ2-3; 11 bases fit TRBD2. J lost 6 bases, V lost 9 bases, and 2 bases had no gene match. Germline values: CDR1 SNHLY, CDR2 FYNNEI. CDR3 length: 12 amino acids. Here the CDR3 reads CASSGRGDTQYF. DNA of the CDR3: TGTGCCAGTAGCGGGAGGGGGGATACGCAGTATTTT. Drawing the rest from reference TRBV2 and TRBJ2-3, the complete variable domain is EPEVTQTPSHQVTQMGQEVILRCVPISNHLYFYWYRQILGQKVEFLVSFYNNEISEKSEIFDDQFSVERPDGSNFTLKIRSTKLEDSAMYFCASSGRGDTQYFGPGTRLTVL.

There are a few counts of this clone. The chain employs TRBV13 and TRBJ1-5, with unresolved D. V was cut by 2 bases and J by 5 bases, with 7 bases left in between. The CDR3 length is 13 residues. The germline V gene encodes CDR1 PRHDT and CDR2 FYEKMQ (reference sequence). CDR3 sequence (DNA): TGTGCCAGCAGCTTAACAGTTGATCAGCCCCAGCATTTT. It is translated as CASSLTVDQPQHF. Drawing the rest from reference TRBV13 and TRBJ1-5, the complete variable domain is AAGVIQSPRHLIKEKRETATLKCYPIPRHDTVYWYQQGPGQDPQFLISFYEKMQSDKGSIPDRFSAQQFSDYHSELNMSSLELGDSALYFCASSLTVDQPQHFGDGTRLSIL.

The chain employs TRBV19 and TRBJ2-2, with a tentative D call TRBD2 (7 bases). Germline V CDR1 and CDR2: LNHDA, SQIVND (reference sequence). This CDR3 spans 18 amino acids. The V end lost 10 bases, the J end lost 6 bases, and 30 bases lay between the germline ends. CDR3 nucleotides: TGTGCCACGGTGGGACTGACGGGGGGCGGAGGCCGCCCCGGGGAGCTGTTTTTT. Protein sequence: CATVGLTGGGGRPGELFF.

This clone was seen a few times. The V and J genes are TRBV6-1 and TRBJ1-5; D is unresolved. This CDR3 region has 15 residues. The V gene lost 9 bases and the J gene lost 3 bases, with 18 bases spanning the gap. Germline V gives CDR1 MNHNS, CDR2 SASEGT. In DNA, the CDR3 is TGTGCCAGTTGCAAAGTTGACGGAGACAATCAGCCCCAGCATTTT. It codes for CASCKVDGDNQPQHF.

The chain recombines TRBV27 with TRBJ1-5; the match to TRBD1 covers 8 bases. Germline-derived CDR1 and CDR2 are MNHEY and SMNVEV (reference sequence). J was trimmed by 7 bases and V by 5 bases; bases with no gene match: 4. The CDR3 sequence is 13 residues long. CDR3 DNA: TGTGCCAGCAGTAGCAGGGGGCAACAGCCCCAGCATTTT. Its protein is CASSSRGQQPQHF.

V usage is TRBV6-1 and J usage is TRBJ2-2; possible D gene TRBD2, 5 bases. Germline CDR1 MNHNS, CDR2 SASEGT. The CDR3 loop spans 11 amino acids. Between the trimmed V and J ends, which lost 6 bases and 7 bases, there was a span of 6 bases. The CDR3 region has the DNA TGTGCCAGCAGGGGAGACGGGGAGCTGTTTTTT. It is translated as CASRGDGELFF.

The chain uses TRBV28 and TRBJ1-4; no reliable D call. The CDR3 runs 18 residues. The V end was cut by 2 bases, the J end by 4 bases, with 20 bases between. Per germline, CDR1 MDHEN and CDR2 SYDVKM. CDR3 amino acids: CASSLRSGNPYLNEKLFF. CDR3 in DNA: TGTGCCAGCAGTTTAAGGTCCGGGAATCCTTACCTTAATGAAAAACTGTTTTTT. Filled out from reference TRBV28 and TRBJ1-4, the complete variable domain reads DVKVTQSSRYLVKRTGEKVFLECVQDMDHENMFWYRQDPGLGLRLIYFSYDVKMKEKGDIPEGYSVSREKKERFSLILESASTNQTSMYLCASSLRSGNPYLNEKLFFGSGTQLSVL.

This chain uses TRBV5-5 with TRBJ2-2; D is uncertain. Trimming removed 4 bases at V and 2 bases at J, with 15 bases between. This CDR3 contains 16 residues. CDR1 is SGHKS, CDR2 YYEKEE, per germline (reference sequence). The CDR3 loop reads CASSPRGQINTGELFF. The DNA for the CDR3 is TGTGCCAGCAGCCCGCGAGGTCAGATCAACACCGGGGAGCTGTTTTTT.

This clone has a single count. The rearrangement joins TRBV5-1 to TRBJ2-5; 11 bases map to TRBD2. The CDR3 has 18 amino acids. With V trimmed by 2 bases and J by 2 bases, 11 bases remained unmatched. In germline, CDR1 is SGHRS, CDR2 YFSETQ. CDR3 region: CASSFGTSGGPGQETQYF. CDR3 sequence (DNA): TGCGCCAGCAGCTTTGGAACTAGCGGGGGACCAGGTCAAGAGACCCAGTACTTC. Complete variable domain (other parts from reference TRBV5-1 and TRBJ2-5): KAGVTQTPRYLIKTRGQQVTLSCSPISGHRSVSWYQQTPGQGLQFLFEYFSETQRNKGNFPGRFSGRQFSNSRSEMNVSTLELGDSALYLCASSFGTSGGPGQETQYFGPGTRLLVL.

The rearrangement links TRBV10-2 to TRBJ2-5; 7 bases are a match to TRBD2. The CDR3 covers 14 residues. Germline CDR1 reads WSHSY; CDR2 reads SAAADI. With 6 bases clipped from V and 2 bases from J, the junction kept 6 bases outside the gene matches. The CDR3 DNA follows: TGCGCCAGCAGGGCAGCGGGATCTCAAGAGACCCAGTACTTC. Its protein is CASRAAGSQETQYF.

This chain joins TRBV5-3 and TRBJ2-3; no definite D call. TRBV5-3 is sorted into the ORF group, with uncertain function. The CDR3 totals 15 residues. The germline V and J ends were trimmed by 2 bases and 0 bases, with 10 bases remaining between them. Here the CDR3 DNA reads TGTGCCAGAAGCTTCAGAACGCCTAGCACAGATACGCAGTATTTT. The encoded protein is CARSFRTPSTDTQYF.

CDR3 region: CASSEGGGYTF. The CDR3, as DNA: TGTGCCAGCAGTGAAGGCGGGGGCTACACCTTC. V gene TRBV2 combines with J gene TRBJ1-2, with unresolved D. The length of the CDR3 is 11 residues. The V gene's germline CDR1 is SNHLY and CDR2 FYNNEI. V shed 1 base and J shed 8 bases, with 5 bases lying between them.

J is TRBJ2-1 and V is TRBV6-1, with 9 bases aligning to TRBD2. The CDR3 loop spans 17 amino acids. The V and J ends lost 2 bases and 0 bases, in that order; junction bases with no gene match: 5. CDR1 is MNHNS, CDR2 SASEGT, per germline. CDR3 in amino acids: CASSELAGPGSYNEQFF. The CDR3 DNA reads TGTGCCAGCAGTGAACTAGCGGGGCCTGGCTCCTACAATGAGCAGTTCTTC.

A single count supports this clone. CDR3 in amino acids: CASSEGDSGRPVETQYF. CDR3 bases: TGTGCCAGCAGTGAAGGGGATAGCGGGAGGCCGGTGGAGACCCAGTACTTC. The chain links TRBV2 to TRBJ2-5; 10 bases align to TRBD2. With 1 base clipped from V and 5 bases from J, the junction kept 10 bases outside the gene matches. Germline CDR1 is SNHLY and CDR2 is FYNNEI. CDR3 length: 17 amino acids.

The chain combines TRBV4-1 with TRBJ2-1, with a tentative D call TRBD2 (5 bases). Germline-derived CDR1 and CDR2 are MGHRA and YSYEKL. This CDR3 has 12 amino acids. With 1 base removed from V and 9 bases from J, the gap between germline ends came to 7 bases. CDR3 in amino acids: CASSQGTGEQFF. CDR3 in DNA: TGCGCCAGCAGCCAAGGGACTGGTGAGCAGTTCTTC.

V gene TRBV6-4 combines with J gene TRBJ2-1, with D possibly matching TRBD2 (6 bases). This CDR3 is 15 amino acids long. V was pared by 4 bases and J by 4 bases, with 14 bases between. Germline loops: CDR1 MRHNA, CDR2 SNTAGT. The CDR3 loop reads CASSVDGRGYNEQFF. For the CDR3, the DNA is TGTGCCAGCAGTGTTGACGGGAGAGGTTACAATGAGCAGTTCTTC.

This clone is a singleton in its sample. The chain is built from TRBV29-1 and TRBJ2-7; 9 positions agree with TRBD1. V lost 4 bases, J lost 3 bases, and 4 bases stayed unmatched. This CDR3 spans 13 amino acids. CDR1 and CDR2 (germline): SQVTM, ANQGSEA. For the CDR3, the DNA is TGCAGCGTTGCTGTGGGACAGGGCTACGAGCAGTACTTC. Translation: CSVAVGQGYEQYF.

CDR3 amino acids: CASSELGLTGELFF. CDR3 sequence (DNA): TGTGCCAGCAGTGAATTGGGACTTACCGGGGAGCTGTTTTTT. The chain links TRBV25-1 to TRBJ2-2; possibly TRBD2 for D (6 bases). The CDR3 is made up of 14 amino acids. The germline CDR1 and CDR2 sequences are MGHDK and SYGVNS. V shed 1 base and J shed 5 bases, with 8 bases lying between them.

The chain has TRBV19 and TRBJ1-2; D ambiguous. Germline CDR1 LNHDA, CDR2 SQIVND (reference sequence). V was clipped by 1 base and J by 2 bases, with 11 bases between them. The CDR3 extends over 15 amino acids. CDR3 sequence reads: CASSIAYSVNYGYTF. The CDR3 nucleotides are TGTGCCAGTAGTATAGCCTACTCCGTAAACTATGGCTACACCTTC.

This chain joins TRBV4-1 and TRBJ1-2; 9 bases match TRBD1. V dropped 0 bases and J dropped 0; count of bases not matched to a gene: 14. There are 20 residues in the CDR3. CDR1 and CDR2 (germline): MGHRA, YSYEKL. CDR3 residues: CASSQDGLWTGVNSNYGYTF. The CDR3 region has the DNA TGCGCCAGCAGCCAAGATGGTCTGTGGACAGGGGTCAATTCTAACTATGGCTACACCTTC.